This T cell receptor beta chain is drawn from a study of T cell repertoires in cytomegalovirus infection. Trimming stripped 1 base from V and 0 bases from J, with 9 bases between. Germline CDR1 and CDR2: DFQATT and SNEGSKA (reference sequence). This CDR3 has 14 amino acids. MiXCR was run by TCRdb on the reads, yielding one entry per CDR3 protein. In the table there are some 800,000 distinct CDR3 sequences, around 29% of which are singletons. This clonotype is a singleton in its sample. Antigen specificity is unknown. This rearrangement joins TRBV20-1 to TRBJ1-1; D unresolved. The sequenced sample was cultured CD8+ T cells from PBMCs, obtained from culture after CMV antigen stimulation. The clonotype was recovered from a human donor in good health (CMV status not recorded). Some clones in this sample may be carry-over from other donors' samples. CDR3 sequence (DNA): TGCAGTGCTAGAGCGCTAGCTATGAACACTGAAGCTTTCTTT. Protein sequence: CSARALAMNTEAFF.